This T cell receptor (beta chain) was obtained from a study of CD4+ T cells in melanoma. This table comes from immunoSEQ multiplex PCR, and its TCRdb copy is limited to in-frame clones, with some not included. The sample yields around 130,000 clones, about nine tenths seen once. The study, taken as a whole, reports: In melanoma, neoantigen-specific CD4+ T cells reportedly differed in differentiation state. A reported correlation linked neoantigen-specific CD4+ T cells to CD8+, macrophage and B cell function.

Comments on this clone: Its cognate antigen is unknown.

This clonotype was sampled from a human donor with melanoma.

The CDR3 DNA is TGTGCCAGCAGCTGGGGGGTAGGGGATCGAACTAATGAAAAACTGTTTTTT. Amino acids: CASSWGVGDRTNEKLFF. The chain has TRBV5-5 and TRBJ1-4; possibly TRBD1 for D (5 bases). The CDR3 sequence is 17 residues long. With 3 bases removed from V and 1 base from J, the gap between germline ends came to 16 bases. Germline-derived CDR1 and CDR2 are SGHKS and YYEKEE (reference sequence).